The text below deals with one TCR beta chain. This entry is derived from a study of OX40 agonist ivuxolimab in advanced cancers. Study overall: The drug used for patients, ivuxolimab, was an agonistic anti-OX40 (CD134) antibody. Partial responses occurred in Three dose-escalation patients, one with hepatocellular carcinoma and two with cutaneous melanoma. Patients with hepatocellular carcinoma, melanoma, renal cell or head and neck cancer made up the dose-escalation patients. Therapy given before enrollment (anti-PD-1, anti-PD-L1 or anti-CTLA-4) was allowed, and under 45% had some.

Trimming pared 3 bases from V and 4 bases from J, leaving 9 bases between. This CDR3 has 13 residues. Looked up from germline, CDR1 is LNHDA and CDR2 is SQIVND (reference sequence). Some clones are missing from TCRdb's copy, which holds only in-frame ones; the method was immunoSEQ multiplex PCR. This repertoire shows about 50,000 clones, about 88% found once; its top ten account for around 2%. Sample: CD4+ or CD8+ T cells sorted from blood, taken in a trial of the OX40 agonist ivuxolimab. The source is an adult with an advanced solid tumor such as melanoma, head and neck, liver or kidney cancer. The chain has TRBV19 and TRBJ1-2; D call uncertain. CDR3 DNA: TGTGCCAGTAGTATTGGTCTGAGCTATGGCTACACCTTC. It specifies CASSIGLSYGYTF.